The present TCR beta chain was sequenced within a study of blood T cell repertoires in COVID-19. Produced via immunoSEQ multiplex PCR; TCRdb's table is partial and in-frame only. The sample holds 250,000 to 350,000 clones, about 91% seen once. The ends lost 6 bases at V and 6 bases at J; junction bases unmatched: 6. Germline CDR1 is MNHEY and CDR2 is SVGAGI. This CDR3 region has 13 residues. This chain connects TRBV6-5 to TRBJ1-2; 8 bases fit TRBD1. The sample was peripheral blood. This sequence was found in a woman under 40 who had recovered from COVID-19. CDR3 in amino acids: CASRVGQGDGYTF. CDR3 in DNA: TGTGCCAGCAGGGTAGGACAGGGAGATGGCTACACCTTC.